The T cell receptor (beta chain) described here comes from a study of blood T cell repertoires in COVID-19. Study at large: Acute and convalescent COVID-19 samples came from the United States, Italy and Spain. Sources were T cells, B-cell-depleted T cells, or PBMCs; the material itself was cDNA or gDNA.

How the authors handled the data: Researchers report that nucleated cell counts were estimated from reference gene primer amplification. The protocol was immunoSEQ multiplex PCR, while the TCRdb copy is restricted to in-frame clones and leaves out a portion. V and J calls and clone size are as listed in that table; D and trimming were resolved from the DNA. The data contain about 160,000 clones, 75% to 90% of them singletons. Germline CDR1 SGHRS, CDR2 YFSETQ. V dropped 4 bases and J dropped 8; count of bases not matched to a gene: 10. The CDR3 has 15 residues. This receptor was taken from a human donor with acute or convalescent COVID-19. The donor label of this sample is uncertain. Sequenced sample: peripheral blood. The chain combines TRBV5-1 with TRBJ2-1; 9 bases map to TRBD2. DNA of the CDR3: TGCGCCAGCAGCCCCTCGGCGGGGGGGCCCTATGAGCAGTTCTTC. Encoded protein: CASSPSAGGPYEQFF.